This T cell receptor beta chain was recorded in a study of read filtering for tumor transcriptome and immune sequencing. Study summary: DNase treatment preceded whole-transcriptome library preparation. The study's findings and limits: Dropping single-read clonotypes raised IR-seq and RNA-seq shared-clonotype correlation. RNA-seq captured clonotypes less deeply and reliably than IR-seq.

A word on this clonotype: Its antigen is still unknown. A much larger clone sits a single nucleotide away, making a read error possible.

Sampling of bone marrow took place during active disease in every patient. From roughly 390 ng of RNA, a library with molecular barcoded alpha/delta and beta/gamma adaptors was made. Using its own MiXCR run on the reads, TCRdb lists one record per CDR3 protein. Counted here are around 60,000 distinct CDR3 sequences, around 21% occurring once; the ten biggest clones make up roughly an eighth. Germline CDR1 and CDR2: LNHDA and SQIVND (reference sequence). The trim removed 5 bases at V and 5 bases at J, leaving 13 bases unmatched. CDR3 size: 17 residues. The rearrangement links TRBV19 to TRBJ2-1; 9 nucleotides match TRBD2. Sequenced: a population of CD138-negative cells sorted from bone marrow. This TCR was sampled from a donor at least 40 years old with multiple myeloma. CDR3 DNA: TGTGCCAGTAGTCGACGGACTGGCGGGAGGGTTAACAATGAGCAGTTCTTC. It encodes CASSRRTGGRVNNEQFF. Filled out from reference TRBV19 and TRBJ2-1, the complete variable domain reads DGGITQSPKYLFRKEGQNVTLSCEQNLNHDAMYWYRQDPGQGLRLIYYSQIVNDFQKGDIAEGYSVSREKKESFPLTVTSAQKNPTAFYLCASSRRTGGRVNNEQFFGPGTRLTVL.